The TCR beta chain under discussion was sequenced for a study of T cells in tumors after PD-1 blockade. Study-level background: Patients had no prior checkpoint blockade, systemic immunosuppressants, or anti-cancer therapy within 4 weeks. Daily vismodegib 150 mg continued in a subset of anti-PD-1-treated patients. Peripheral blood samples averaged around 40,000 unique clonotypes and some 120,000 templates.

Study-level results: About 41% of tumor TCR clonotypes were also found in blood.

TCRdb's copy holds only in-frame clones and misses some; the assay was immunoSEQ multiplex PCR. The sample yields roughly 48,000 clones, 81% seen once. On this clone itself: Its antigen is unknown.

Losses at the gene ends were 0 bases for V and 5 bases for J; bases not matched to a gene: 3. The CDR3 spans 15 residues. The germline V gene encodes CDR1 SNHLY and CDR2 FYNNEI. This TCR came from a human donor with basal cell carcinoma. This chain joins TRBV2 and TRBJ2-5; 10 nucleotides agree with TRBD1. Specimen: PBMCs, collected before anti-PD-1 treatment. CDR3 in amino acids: CASSEAGTGAETQYF. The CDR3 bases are TGTGCCAGCAGTGAAGCGGGGACAGGGGCGGAGACCCAGTACTTC.